These T cell receptor beta chains were read from a single sample in a study of blood T cell repertoires in COVID-19. Sequenced by immunoSEQ multiplex PCR; TCRdb stores in-frame clones only, minus some. This sample has approximately 140,000 clones, with 80% to 90% found just once. The sequenced material came from peripheral blood. The receptors come from a woman aged 55-70 years with COVID-19, enrolled during active disease. Both conserved end residues are part of each CDR3. The order of the fields is V gene, D gene, clone size, J gene, CDR3 DNA, CDR3 protein. D genes are given only for firm matches. Clone size, where shown, is once, few, many, or a class for clones that have expanded.

TRBV23-1	TRBD1	NA	TRBJ2-7	TGCGCCAGCAGTCACCGCCGGGACAGGGGCTCCTACGAGCAGTACTTC	CASSHRRDRGSYEQYF
TRBV11-2	TRBD1	NA	TRBJ2-1	TGTGCCAGCAGCTCCTATGGGACAGAAAACAATGAGCAGTTCTTC	CASSSYGTENNEQFF
TRBV5-5	TRBD1	NA	TRBJ1-1	TGTGCCAGCAGCTTGGCAACAGGGGATACTGAAGCTTTCTTT	CASSLATGDTEAFF
TRBV3-1/TRBV3-2	NA	NA	TRBJ1-5	TGTGCCAGCAGCCTTGGCGGGTGGGGCAATCAGCCCCAGCATTTT	CASSLGGWGNQPQHF
TRBV19	TRBD1	NA	TRBJ1-2	TGTGCCACTGCCCGGGACAGAGAACAAACTAACTATGGCTACACCTTC	CATARDREQTNYGYTF
TRBV19	NA	NA	TRBJ1-4	TGTGCCAGTAGTCTGGGCCAAACGGGGGGCTCTAATGAAAAACTGTTTTTT	CASSLGQTGGSNEKLFF
TRBV18	NA	NA	TRBJ1-4	TGTGCCAGCTCACCACAGGGAGGAACTAATGAAAAACTGTTTTTT	CASSPQGGTNEKLFF
TRBV28	NA	once	TRBJ1-2	TGTGCCAGCAGTCCCGCGGGCCCTAACTATGGCTACACCTTC	CASSPAGPNYGYTF
TRBV7-3	TRBD2	few	TRBJ2-1	TGTGCCAGCAGCTTAAATTCCCCTAGCGGGGAATACAATGAGCAGTTCTTC	CASSLNSPSGEYNEQFF
TRBV10-3	TRBD2	NA	TRBJ2-3	TGTGCCATCAGTGATTGGACTAGCGGGGGGCGCACAGATACGCAGTATTTT	CAISDWTSGGRTDTQYF
TRBV10-3	NA	NA	TRBJ2-7	TGTGCCACCGCAGCCCACAGGGTAATAGGAACCTACGAGCAGTACTTC	CATAAHRVIGTYEQYF
TRBV4-2	NA	NA	TRBJ1-6	TGTGCCAGCAGCCAAGAAAGGGGGACACCCCTCCACTTT	CASSQERGTPLHF
TRBV10-3	NA	NA	TRBJ1-1	TGTGCCATCAGGTCAGGGATTCGCAACACTGAAGCTTTCTTT	CAIRSGIRNTEAFF
TRBV13	TRBD1	NA	TRBJ1-2	TGTGCCAGCAGCTGGGACAGGGGTTATGGCTACACCTTC	CASSWDRGYGYTF
TRBV27	NA	NA	TRBJ2-5	TGTGCCAGCAGTTTTCGGGGGTCCACCGTTTGGGAGACCCAGTACTTC	CASSFRGSTVWETQYF
TRBV7-3	NA	NA	TRBJ2-2	TGTGCCAGCAGCCCGGGACTTTCCTTCACCGGGGAGCTGTTTTTT	CASSPGLSFTGELFF
TRBV6-1	NA	NA	TRBJ1-2	TGTGCCAGCAGTGAAGACCGGGGGGCTTTAGGCTACACCTTC	CASSEDRGALGYTF
TRBV2	TRBD1	NA	TRBJ2-7	TGTGCCAGCAGGGCTGGACAGGGGCTATCCTACGAGCAGTACTTC	CASRAGQGLSYEQYF
TRBV4-2	TRBD2	NA	TRBJ2-7	TGTGCCAGCAGCCGGGCGAGCGGGGGCTCCTACGAGCAGTACTTC	CASSRASGGSYEQYF
TRBV24-1	TRBD1	once	TRBJ2-1	TGTGCCACCAGCCGGGACAGCTACAATGAGCAGTTCTTC	CATSRDSYNEQFF